This T cell receptor beta chain was recorded in a study of T-cell reconstitution after alpha-beta-depleted transplantation in children. Looked up from germline, CDR1 is LNHNV and CDR2 is YYDKDF (reference sequence). The length of the CDR3 is 16 residues. The V end was cut by 1 base, the J end by 9 bases, with 16 bases between. Preparation of the TCRbeta library was carried out with unique molecular identifiers. TCRdb used MiXCR to reprocess the PCR reads, holding one entry per CDR3 protein. The data contain about 250,000 distinct CDR3 sequences, 20% to 30% of them seen just once; the ten biggest clones take up 4% to 6%.

The sample was PBMCs, mostly from graft donor cells, taken 360 days after TCRalphabeta/CD19-depleted stem cell transplant. The sequence derives from a female patient aged 2-9 years who had a stem cell transplant for congenital amegakaryocytic thrombocytopenia, so the T cells may come from the graft donor. The rearrangement links TRBV15 to TRBJ1-6, with D perhaps matching TRBD1 (5 bases). CDR3 DNA: TGTGCCACCAGCAGAGGCAGGCTTGGGGCGGGTTCACCCCTCCACTTT. It is translated as CATSRGRLGAGSPLHF.